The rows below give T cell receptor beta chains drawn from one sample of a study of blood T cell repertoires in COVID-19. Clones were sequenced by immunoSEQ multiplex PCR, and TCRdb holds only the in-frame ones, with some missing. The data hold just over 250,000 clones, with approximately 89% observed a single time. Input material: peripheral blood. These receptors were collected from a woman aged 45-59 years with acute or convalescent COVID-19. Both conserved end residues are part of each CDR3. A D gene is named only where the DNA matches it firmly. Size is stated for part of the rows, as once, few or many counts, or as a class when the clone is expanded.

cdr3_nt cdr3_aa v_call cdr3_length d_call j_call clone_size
TGTGCCAGCAGCGTAGCAGGGGGGAATGAGCAGTTCTTC CASSVAGGNEQFF TRBV9 13 NA TRBJ2-1 NA
TGTGCCAGCTCACCCCTAGCGGGGGGCACAGATACGCAGTATTTT CASSPLAGGTDTQYF TRBV18 15 TRBD2 TRBJ2-3 NA
TGCAGCGTTGAAGGGGCGACGTACACCTTC CSVEGATYTF TRBV29-1 10 NA TRBJ1-2 NA
TGCGCCAGCAGTGAGCCGTTCCAGGGGTCCGGCACTGAAGCTTTCTTT CASSEPFQGSGTEAFF TRBV10-2 16 NA TRBJ1-1 NA
TGTGCCAGCAGGGGTCTGGCGGGAGGTTCCTACAATGAGCAGTTCTTC CASRGLAGGSYNEQFF TRBV28 16 TRBD2 TRBJ2-1 NA
TGCAGTGCTAGTGATCAGCCCTTTAGGGAGAATGAGCAGTTCTTC CSASDQPFRENEQFF TRBV20-1 15 NA TRBJ2-1 NA
TGTGCCAGCAGCTTCACCCCGACCCAGGTTTTATATTCACCCCTCCACTTT CASSFTPTQVLYSPLHF TRBV7-2 17 NA TRBJ1-6 once
TGTGCCAGCAGCCCCCGGGGTAGCGGGAGGGCCAAGTCCTACAATGAGCAGTTCTTC CASSPRGSGRAKSYNEQFF TRBV7-2 19 TRBD2 TRBJ2-1 few
TGCAGCGTTGACCAGGGAGCGGGCTACGAGCAGTACTTC CSVDQGAGYEQYF TRBV29-1 13 NA TRBJ2-7 NA
TGTGCCAGCAGCTTAGTTGCGGGGAGGGAAGCCAAAAACATTCAGTACTTC CASSLVAGREAKNIQYF TRBV7-9 17 TRBD2 TRBJ2-4 NA
TGTGCCAGCAGTGAACGGCGGCCCGGGACAGACTATGGCTACACCTTC CASSERRPGTDYGYTF TRBV2 16 TRBD1 TRBJ1-2 NA
TGTGCCAGCCGACAGGGGGCAAGAAATTCACCCCTCCACTTT CASRQGARNSPLHF TRBV6-4 14 TRBD1 TRBJ1-6 NA
TGTGCCAGCAGCTTACTAGCGGACCGTACTTACAATGAGCAGTTCTTC CASSLLADRTYNEQFF TRBV7-3 16 TRBD2 TRBJ2-1 NA
TGTGCCAGCACTTATAGCAATCAGCCCCAGCATTTT CASTYSNQPQHF TRBV28 12 NA TRBJ1-5 NA
TGTGCCAGCAGTTCCGAGGGACAGGGATATAATTCACCCCTCCACTTT CASSSEGQGYNSPLHF TRBV6-5 16 TRBD1 TRBJ1-6 NA
TGCAGCGTTGAGACCCAGGACAGCCACATATATTTT CSVETQDSHIYF TRBV29-1 12 NA TRBJ1-3 NA
TGTGCCAGCAGCTCTGGCATTGACTATGGCTACACCTTC CASSSGIDYGYTF TRBV7-2 13 NA TRBJ1-2 few
TGTGCCAGCAGCTTCGGTGGCGGGAGGCACTTAGATACGCAGTATTTT CASSFGGGRHLDTQYF TRBV5-4 16 TRBD2 TRBJ2-3 NA
TGTGCCAGCTATAGTTTACAGGGGGAAAGGGATGGCTACACCTTC CASYSLQGERDGYTF TRBV7-8 15 TRBD1 TRBJ1-2 NA
TGTGCCAGCGCCTGGGACAGGGGGCGATTGAACACTGAAGCTTTCTTT CASAWDRGRLNTEAFF TRBV27 16 TRBD1 TRBJ1-1 few
TGCGCCAGCAGCTTTGACGGGGGCACAGATACGCAGTATTTT CASSFDGGTDTQYF TRBV5-1 14 NA TRBJ2-3 NA
TGTGCCACCAGTGATCCTCGGGTGACTAGCGGGAGAAAAAATGAGCAGTTCTTC CATSDPRVTSGRKNEQFF TRBV24-1 18 TRBD2 TRBJ2-1 many
TGTGCCAGCAGCCAAGCAGCGGCGAACACCGGGGAGCTGTTTTTT CASSQAAANTGELFF TRBV4-2 15 NA TRBJ2-2 NA
TGTGCCAGTTCTGGGGGGGGGCGAAGCAATCAGCCCCAGCATTTT CASSGGGRSNQPQHF TRBV9 15 NA TRBJ1-5 NA
TGTGCCAGCAGTTTATTCGCGGAGAGCCAGGGTCTGTACAATGAGCAGTTCTTC CASSLFAESQGLYNEQFF TRBV27 18 NA TRBJ2-1 once
TGCGCCAGCAGCTTGGCCGAGGGAGGAAACACCATATATTTT CASSLAEGGNTIYF TRBV5-1 14 NA TRBJ1-3 NA
TGTGCCAGCAGTTCTCCCGGTGCCGCACAGGGGCTGAACTCCTACGAGCAGTACTTC CASSSPGAAQGLNSYEQYF TRBV28 19 TRBD1 TRBJ2-7 NA
TGTGCCAGCAGCTTAGGGTCCAGGGTAGCGGGAGGGCACTACGAGCAGTACTTC CASSLGSRVAGGHYEQYF TRBV7-8 18 TRBD2 TRBJ2-7 NA
TGTGCCAGCAGTTTAAACTCCGATACGCAGTATTTT CASSLNSDTQYF TRBV6-5 12 NA TRBJ2-3 once
TGTGCCAGTAGGCACAGGGCCGGCACAGATACGCAGTATTTT CASRHRAGTDTQYF TRBV19 14 NA TRBJ2-3 NA
TGTGCCAGTAGTACCCCCCGCGGAGTGGGCAATGAGCAGTTCTTC CASSTPRGVGNEQFF TRBV19 15 NA TRBJ2-1 NA
TGTGCCATCAGGTTAACAGGGGGCGCGTCCGATACGCAGTATTTT CAIRLTGGASDTQYF TRBV10-3 15 TRBD1 TRBJ2-3 NA
TGTGCCAGCAGCCTCGGGAGAGACAATGAGCAGTTCTTC CASSLGRDNEQFF TRBV7-2 13 NA TRBJ2-1 NA
TGTGCCAGCAGCTTAGTTGGACAGGGGGATCTATTC CASSLVGQGDLF TRBV7-9 12 TRBD1 TRBJ2-7 NA
TGTGCCAGCAGCCCGGGACAGAGAAATGAAAAACTGTTTTTT CASSPGQRNEKLFF TRBV5-4 14 TRBD1 TRBJ1-4 NA
TGCGCCAGCAGCTTGGCCGGGAGGGACACCATATATTTT CASSLAGRDTIYF TRBV5-1 13 NA TRBJ1-3 NA
TGTGCCAGCAGCGTAGGTGCTAGCTTGTACGAGCAGTACTTC CASSVGASLYEQYF TRBV9 14 NA TRBJ2-7 NA
TGTGCCAGCAGCCACACAGGGAACACTGAAGCTTTCTTT CASSHTGNTEAFF TRBV9 13 NA TRBJ1-1 NA
TGTGCCAGTAGTCGCCAGGGTCGAGACTATGGCTACACCTTC CASSRQGRDYGYTF TRBV19 14 NA TRBJ1-2 NA
TGTGCTAGCAGCGCCGGACAGCCAGGCGAGACCCAGTACTTC CASSAGQPGETQYF TRBV7-7 14 NA TRBJ2-5 NA
TGCAGCGTTGAAAGGACAGGGGGCGCGAATGGCTACACCTTC CSVERTGGANGYTF TRBV29-1 14 TRBD1 TRBJ1-2 NA
TGTGCTAGCAGCTCTCCTCGCGGGGCGGGCAATCAGCCCCAGCATTTT CASSSPRGAGNQPQHF TRBV7-7 16 NA TRBJ1-5 NA
TGCGCCAGCAGCCCGAACGTGGGGACAGGGGGCACTGAAGCTTTCTTT CASSPNVGTGGTEAFF TRBV5-1 16 TRBD1 TRBJ1-1 once
TGTGCCTGGAGTAACAGGGGCGAAAAACTGTTTTTT CAWSNRGEKLFF TRBV30 12 TRBD1 TRBJ1-4 NA
TGTGCCACCGCGGGGAGGTTTAGCAATCAGCCCCAGCATTTT CATAGRFSNQPQHF TRBV19 14 NA TRBJ1-5 NA
TGCGCCAGCAGCCCGGGACAGCACTCTGGAAACACCATATATTTT CASSPGQHSGNTIYF TRBV10-1 15 TRBD1 TRBJ1-3 NA
TGCGCCAGCAGCCGCGGACTAGCGGGTTCTCGGGACGAGCAGTACTTC CASSRGLAGSRDEQYF TRBV4-1 16 TRBD2 TRBJ2-7 NA
TGTGCCAGCAGCGCCCGACTAGCGGGAGGGATCGATGAGCAGTTCTTC CASSARLAGGIDEQFF TRBV11-2 16 TRBD2 TRBJ2-1 NA
TGTGCCAGCAGCTGGGGTTCGGGAGGTTACTATGGCTACACCTTC CASSWGSGGYYGYTF TRBV5-6 15 NA TRBJ1-2 NA
TGTGCCAGCACAGGGGCGGTGACCCAGTACTTC CASTGAVTQYF TRBV28 11 NA TRBJ2-5 NA
TGTGCCACCAGTGATTTGCGTTTCGGCGGGAACAATGAGCAGTTCTTC CATSDLRFGGNNEQFF TRBV24-1 16 NA TRBJ2-1 NA
TGTGCCAGCAGTGCGCGTCTAGCGGGAGTTGCTGAGCAGTTCTTC CASSARLAGVAEQFF TRBV2 15 TRBD2 TRBJ2-1 NA
TGCGCCAGCAGCCAGGGTCTGGATTACTATGGCTACACCTTC CASSQGLDYYGYTF TRBV5-1 14 NA TRBJ1-2 NA
TGTGCCAGCAGTTCCCAGACAGCTTCAACTAATGAAAAACTGTTTTTT CASSSQTASTNEKLFF TRBV28 16 NA TRBJ1-4 few
TGTGCCAGTAGGAGGGGGGGCGGCTCCTACAATGAGCAGTTCTTC CASRRGGGSYNEQFF TRBV19 15 NA TRBJ2-1 NA